The next 22 T cell receptor beta chains were all read from a single sample in a study of CD8+CD57+ T cells in acquired aplastic anemia. The TCR beta profiling, which covered VDJ combination and CDR3 sequence, was carried out using genomic DNA as the template. Via MiXCR, TCRdb re-called the reads, giving one row per CDR3 protein. The data show about 180,000 distinct CDR3 sequences, with approximately 49% seen just once and approximately 2.9% held by the top ten. The sequencing input was sorted CD4+, CD8+, or CD8+CD57+ T cells (not recorded which) from PBMCs. Receptors were obtained from a human donor in good health.

This chain connects TRBV15 to TRBJ2-7; the D gene is possibly TRBD1 (6 bases). V was cut by 4 bases and J by 2 bases, with 12 bases left in between. The CDR3 sequence is 14 residues long. Germline V CDR1 and CDR2: LNHNV, YYDKDF (reference sequence). CDR3 amino acids: CATSNQGPTYEQYF. CDR3 nucleotides: TGTGCCACCAGCAATCAGGGGCCGACCTACGAGCAGTACTTC.

V usage is TRBV20-1 and J usage is TRBJ2-5, with 7 nucleotides matching TRBD2. After removal of 3 bases from V and 9 bases from J, the junction contained 10 bases not matched to a gene. The CDR3 is 13 residues long. Germline V CDR1 and CDR2: DFQATT, SNEGSKA (reference sequence). This chain's CDR3 is CSASSHRAGAQYF. In nucleotides, the CDR3 is TGCAGTGCTAGTTCTCACCGGGCGGGGGCCCAGTACTTC.

The chain uses TRBV7-2 and TRBJ1-1, with unresolved D. The CDR3 is made up of 11 amino acids. The germline V gene has CDR1 SGHTA and CDR2 FQGNSA. V was pared by 0 bases and J by 13 bases, with 9 bases between. This CDR3 is CASSLAVVGFF. CDR3 sequence (DNA): TGTGCCAGCAGCTTAGCGGTTGTCGGTTTCTTT.

This clonotype was observed a single time. The junction departs from the called germline gene at one end, perhaps through a read error. The chain has TRBV9 and TRBJ1-1, with TRBD1 as a possible D gene (5 bases). CDR3 length equals 12 residues. Germline loops: CDR1 SGDLS, CDR2 YYNGEE. CDR3 nucleotides: TGTGCCAGCAGCGGGTCGGACACTGAAGCCTTCTTT. This gives the protein CASSGSDTEAFF.

Details on this clonotype: A much more abundant neighbour one base away suggests this may be a read error. V is TRBV5-6 and J is TRBJ2-7; D is perhaps TRBD1 (6 bases). CDR1 is SGHDT and CDR2 is YYEEEE in the germline V gene. The CDR3 has 14 residues. Here the CDR3 DNA reads TGTGCCAGCAGCTTCTCAGGGGCGTCCTACGAGCAGTGCTTC. This codes for CASSFSGASYEQCF. Based on the CDR3 plus reference TRBV5-6 and TRBJ2-7, the full variable domain is DAGVTQSPTHLIKTRGQQVTLRCSPKSGHDTVSWYQQALGQGPQFIFQYYEEEERQRGNFPDRFSGHQFPNYSSELNVNALLLGDSALYLCASSFSGASYEQCFGPGTRLTVT.

The rearrangement uses TRBV12-5 and TRBJ1-2; no clear D gene. The CDR3 has 16 amino acids. Trimming took off 6 bases at V and 4 bases at J, with 21 bases between the two ends. CDR1 LGHNT and CDR2 FRNRAP come from the germline V gene. The CDR3 bases are TGTGCTAGTGGCCGTGGACCGAACACAGACATCTATGGCTACACCTTC. It encodes CASGRGPNTDIYGYTF.

This clonotype was counted at least ten times. This chain uses TRBV6-4 with TRBJ2-1; 7 positions agree with TRBD2. J was trimmed by 10 bases and V by 8 bases; bases with no gene match: 11. The CDR3 is 13 amino acids. In germline, CDR1 is MRHNA, CDR2 SNTAGT. The CDR3 DNA follows: TGTGCCAGCGGGTCTAGCGGCGCGGGGGAGCAGTTCTTC. Its protein product is CASGSSGAGEQFF.

V and J are TRBV7-3 and TRBJ1-1, with a possible D match to TRBD1 (6 bases). Germline values: CDR1 SGHTA, CDR2 FQGTGA. Trimming left V 5 bases short and J 6 bases short, with 13 bases between. This CDR3 region has 13 residues. CDR3 region: CASSPTGNAEAFF. As DNA, the CDR3 is TGTGCCAGCAGCCCTACAGGGAATGCTGAAGCTTTCTTT.

In its sample, this clonotype was seen a few times. The rearrangement uses TRBV20-1 and TRBJ1-1; D is possibly TRBD1 (6 bases). The CDR3 extends over 13 amino acids. Germline V gives CDR1 DFQATT, CDR2 SNEGSKA (reference sequence). Between the trimmed V and J ends, which lost 6 bases and 4 bases, there was a span of 15 bases. DNA of the CDR3: TGCAGTGCGGCACACAGGGTGTTCACTGAAGCTTTCTTT. This gives the protein CSAAHRVFTEAFF.

Worth noting for this clonotype: At one end the junction does not follow the germline gene, possibly because of a read error. CDR3 nucleotide sequence: TGTGCCAGCAGTGCTCGGGAAACAGATACGCAATATTTT. It codes for CASSARETDTQYF. This sequence joins TRBV6-4 and TRBJ2-3; D possibly corresponds to TRBD2 (5 bases). From germline, CDR1 is MRHNA and CDR2 SNTAGT. The length of the CDR3 is 13 residues.

This clonotype appeared many times. The chain couples TRBV7-2 to TRBJ1-5; D is perhaps TRBD1 (6 bases). The germline CDR1 and CDR2 sequences are SGHTA and FQGNSA. Between the trimmed V and J ends, which lost 5 bases and 1 base, there was a span of 9 bases. The CDR3 is 14 residues long. CDR3 nucleotides: TGTGCCAGCAGCACGAGGGGGAGCAATCAGCCCCAGCATTTT. Translation gives CASSTRGSNQPQHF.

The V gene is TRBV19, the J gene TRBJ2-7; 7 bases line up with TRBD1. The germline CDR1 and CDR2 sequences are LNHDA and SQIVND (reference sequence). This CDR3 contains 13 residues. J was trimmed by 4 bases and V by 10 bases; bases with no gene match: 10. As DNA, the CDR3 is TGTGCCACCCGGGACAGCAATGAATACGAGCAGTACTTC. Translation gives CATRDSNEYEQYF.

This clonotype turned up a few times. V and J are TRBV6-1 and TRBJ1-5, with a weak D call TRBD1 (5 bases). Germline assignment: CDR1 MNHNS and CDR2 SASEGT. The CDR3 is 16 amino acids. Trimming took off 7 bases at V and 9 bases at J, with 25 bases between the two ends. The CDR3 sequence: CASTPRDPVLDRPQHF. The CDR3 DNA reads as TGTGCCAGCACTCCCCGGGACCCCGTTTTAGATCGGCCCCAGCATTTT.

V usage is TRBV19 and J usage is TRBJ1-2, with 7 bases that match TRBD1. Per germline, CDR1 LNHDA and CDR2 SQIVND (reference sequence). Trimming removed 7 bases from V and 6 bases from J; junction bases left unmatched: 8. CDR3 length equals 13 residues. DNA for the CDR3: TGTGCCAGTATCCAGTCCGGGACAGATGGCTACACCTTC. This codes for CASIQSGTDGYTF.

With regard to this clonotype: This may come from a read error, since a much larger clone is one base off. This chain uses TRBV20-1 with TRBJ2-1; D unresolved. Germline V gene lookup returns CDR1 DFQATT and CDR2 SNEGSKA (reference sequence). The CDR3 is 14 amino acids. The V and J ends lost 6 bases and 1 base respectively, with 13 bases between them. The CDR3 coding sequence is TGCAGTGCGCCTAATAAAGGATCCTACAATGAGCAGTTCTTC. It is translated as CSAPNKGSYNEQFF.

This clonotype was seen a handful of times. V usage is TRBV19 and J usage is TRBJ2-7; 10 nucleotides align to TRBD1. The germline V gene encodes CDR1 LNHDA and CDR2 SQIVND (reference sequence). The CDR3 loop spans 14 amino acids. V lost 6 bases and J lost 3; bases outside the gene matches: 5. The CDR3 coding sequence is TGTGCCAGTAGACCCCGGGACAGGGGCTACGAGCAGTACTTC. This gives the protein CASRPRDRGYEQYF.

About this clonotype: This may be a read error: a much more frequent sequence differs by one nucleotide. The V and J genes are TRBV9 and TRBJ2-3; D possibly matches TRBD1 or TRBD2 (5 bases each). This CDR3 has 17 amino acids. V dropped 2 bases and J dropped 4 bases, with 20 bases sitting between them. CDR1 SGDLS and CDR2 YYNGEE come from the germline V gene. CDR3 DNA sequence: TGTGCCAGCAGCGTCAGTCCCGGGACCCTCAGGGCAGATACGCAGTATTTT. Translating gives CASSVSPGTLRADTQYF.

The chain couples TRBV29-1 to TRBJ2-1; TRBD2 agrees at 13 bases. The CDR3 contains 14 residues. Germline assignment: CDR1 SQVTM and CDR2 ANQGSEA. The V segment lost 7 bases and the J segment 7 bases; nucleotides outside the gene matches: 7. The CDR3 reads CSAWVLAGGNEQFF. CDR3 DNA sequence: TGCAGCGCGTGGGTACTAGCGGGGGGGAATGAGCAGTTCTTC.

The gene calls are TRBV2 and TRBJ1-4; D gene unclear. CDR3 length: 15 residues. The germline V and J ends were trimmed by 6 bases and 2 bases, with 13 bases remaining between them. The germline V gene has CDR1 SNHLY and CDR2 FYNNEI. The CDR3 loop is CASSQPLGTNEKLFF. DNA for the CDR3: TGTGCCAGCAGCCAACCCCTAGGGACTAATGAAAAACTGTTTTTT.

This clonotype was detected only a few times. The J gene is TRBJ2-1, the V gene TRBV6-1; 8 bases are shared with TRBD1. The CDR3 contains 15 residues. The junction had 7 bases not matched to a gene; V was cut back by 7 bases and J by 2 bases. Germline V gene lookup returns CDR1 MNHNS and CDR2 SASEGT. CDR3 in DNA: TGTGCCAGCAATCGGGGGACAGGACCCTACAATGAGCAGTTCTTC. Amino acid sequence: CASNRGTGPYNEQFF.

The J gene is TRBJ2-2, the V gene TRBV24-1, with 12 bases lining up with TRBD2. CDR1 and CDR2 (germline): KGHDR, SFDVKD. This CDR3 is built from 17 residues. J gave up 7 bases and V 6 bases, and 11 bases lay outside the gene matches. The CDR3 nucleotides are TGTGCCACCAGTTCAGAACTAGCGGGAGGATATGACGGGGAGCTGTTTTTT. Residues: CATSSELAGGYDGELFF.

This clonotype was seen at least ten times. The chain is built from TRBV20-1 and TRBJ2-7, with TRBD2 identical over 14 bases. Looked up from germline, CDR1 is DFQATT and CDR2 is SNEGSKA (reference sequence). CDR3 size: 15 residues. V dropped 8 bases and J dropped 2; count of bases not matched to a gene: 8. CDR3 protein: CSMLGTSGGPYEQYF. The CDR3 DNA reads as TGCAGTATGCTTGGGACTAGCGGGGGTCCCTACGAGCAGTACTTC.